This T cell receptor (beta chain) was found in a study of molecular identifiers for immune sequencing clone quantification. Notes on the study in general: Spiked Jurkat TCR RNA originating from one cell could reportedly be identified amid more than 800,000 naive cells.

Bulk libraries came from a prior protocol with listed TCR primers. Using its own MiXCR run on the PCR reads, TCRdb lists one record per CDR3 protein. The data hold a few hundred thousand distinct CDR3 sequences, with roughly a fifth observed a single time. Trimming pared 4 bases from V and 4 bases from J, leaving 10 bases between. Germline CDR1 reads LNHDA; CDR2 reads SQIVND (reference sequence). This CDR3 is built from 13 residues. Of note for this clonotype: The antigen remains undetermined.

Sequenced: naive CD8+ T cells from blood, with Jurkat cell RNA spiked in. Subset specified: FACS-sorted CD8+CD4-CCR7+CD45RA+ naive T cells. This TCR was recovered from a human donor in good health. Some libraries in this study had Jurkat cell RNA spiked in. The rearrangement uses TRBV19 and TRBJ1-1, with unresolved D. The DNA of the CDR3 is TGTGCCAGTAGTACGAGGGTGGGCACTGAAGCTTTCTTT. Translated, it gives CASSTRVGTEAFF.